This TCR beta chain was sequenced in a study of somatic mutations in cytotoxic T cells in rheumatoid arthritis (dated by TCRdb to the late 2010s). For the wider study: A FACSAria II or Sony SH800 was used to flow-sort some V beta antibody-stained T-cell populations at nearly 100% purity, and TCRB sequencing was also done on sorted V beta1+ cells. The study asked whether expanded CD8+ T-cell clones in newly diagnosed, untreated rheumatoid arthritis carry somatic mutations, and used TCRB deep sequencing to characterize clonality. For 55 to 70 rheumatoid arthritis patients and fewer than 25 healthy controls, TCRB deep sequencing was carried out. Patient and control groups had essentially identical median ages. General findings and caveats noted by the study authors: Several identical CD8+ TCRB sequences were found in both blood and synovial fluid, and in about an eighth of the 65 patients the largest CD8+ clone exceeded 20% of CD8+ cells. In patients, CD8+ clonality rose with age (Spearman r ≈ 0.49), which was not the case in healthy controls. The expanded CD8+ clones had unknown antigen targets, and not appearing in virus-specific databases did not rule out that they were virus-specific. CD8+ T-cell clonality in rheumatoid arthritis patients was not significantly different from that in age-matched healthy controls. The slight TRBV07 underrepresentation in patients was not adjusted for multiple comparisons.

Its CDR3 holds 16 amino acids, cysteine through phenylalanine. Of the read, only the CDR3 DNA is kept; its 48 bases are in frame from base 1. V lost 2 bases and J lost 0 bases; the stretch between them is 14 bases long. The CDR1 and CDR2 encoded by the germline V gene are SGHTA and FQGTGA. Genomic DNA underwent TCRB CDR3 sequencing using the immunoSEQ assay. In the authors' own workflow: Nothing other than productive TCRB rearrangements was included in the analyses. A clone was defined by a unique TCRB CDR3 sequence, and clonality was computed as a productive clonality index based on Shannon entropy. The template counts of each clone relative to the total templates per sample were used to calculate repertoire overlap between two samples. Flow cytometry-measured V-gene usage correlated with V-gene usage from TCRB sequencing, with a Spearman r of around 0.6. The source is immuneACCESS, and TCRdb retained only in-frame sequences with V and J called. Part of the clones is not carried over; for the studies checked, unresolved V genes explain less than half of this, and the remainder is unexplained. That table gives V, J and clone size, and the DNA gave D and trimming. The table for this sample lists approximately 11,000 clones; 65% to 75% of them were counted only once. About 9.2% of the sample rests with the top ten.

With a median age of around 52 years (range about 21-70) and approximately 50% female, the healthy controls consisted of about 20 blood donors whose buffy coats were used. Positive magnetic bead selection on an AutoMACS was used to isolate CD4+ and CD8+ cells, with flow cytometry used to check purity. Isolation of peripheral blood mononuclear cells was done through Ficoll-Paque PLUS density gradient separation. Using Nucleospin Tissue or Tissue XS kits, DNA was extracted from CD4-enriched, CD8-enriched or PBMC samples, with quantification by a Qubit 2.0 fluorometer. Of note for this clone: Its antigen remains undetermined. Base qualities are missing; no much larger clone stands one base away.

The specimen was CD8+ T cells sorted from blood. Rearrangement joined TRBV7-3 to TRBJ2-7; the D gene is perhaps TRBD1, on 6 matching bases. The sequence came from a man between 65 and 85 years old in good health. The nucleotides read TGTGCCAGCAGCTTAGGACCCAGGACAGACTCCTACGAGCAGTACTTC. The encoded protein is CASSLGPRTDSYEQYF.